This TCR beta chain was sequenced in a study of blood T cell repertoires in COVID-19 (dated by TCRdb to 2020 to 2021). Background on the whole study: Collaborator samples came from the United States, Italy and Spain and covered acute and convalescent phases of COVID-19. The repertoires were made available in a free public database intended to serve as a resource for research on the immune response to SARS-CoV-2. The material from the prospective study consisted of cDNA or gDNA derived from T cells, B-cell-depleted T cells, or PBMCs. The dataset comprised deeply sampled blood TCRbeta repertoires from subjects exposed to, actively infected with, or recovered from COVID-19. The sample metadata nearly always contained a de-identified subject ID, COVID-19 status, age in years and sex. Samples came from the ongoing ImmuneRACE study (first 160 participants) plus 1,254 subjects from 6 global collaborators. Where available, HLA class I and class II types were taken from metadata supplied by the sample provider and were not determined by assay-based typing. What the research found in general, with its limitations: The amount of clinical and demographic metadata varied by source and participant and was provided uncurated.

TCRbeta CDR3 regions were amplified from genomic DNA using the immunoSEQ Assay, a bias-controlled multiplex PCR. As for the authors' bioinformatics: The number of nucleated cells in each sample was estimated by amplification of reference gene primers within the assay. To quantify the absolute abundance of each unique TCRbeta CDR3 rearrangement, sequence reads were collapsed and filtered. For each sample, productive Simpson clonality was calculated as the square root of Simpson's diversity index over productive rearrangements. TCRdb re-hosts the immuneACCESS table, in-frame sequences only. Its copies lack some clones; in the studies checked, an unresolved V gene accounts for under half of them, and the cause for the rest is not known. The V and J calls and clone size come from that table; D and trimming were worked out from the DNA. For this sample there are around 250,000 clones; 70% to 90% appear just once. Approximately 2% of the sample rests with the top ten.

Turning to this clone: The antigen it binds to is not known. No much larger clonotype is one base removed from it; base qualities were not supplied.

The CDR3, from cysteine to phenylalanine, totals 12 residues. The kept DNA is CDR3 alone, 36 bases in frame from the first base. As encoded in the germline V gene (reference sequence), CDR1 is LNHDA while CDR2 is SQIVND. Between the V and J ends, shortened by 5 bases and 8 bases respectively, the junction contains 7 bases. In the prospective study, participants were about 18 to 90 years old, resided in approximately 22 geographic areas of the United States, and were enrolled through a virtual design. To assign participants to cohorts, the prospective study relied on clinical history that participants themselves reported in a screening survey and a study questionnaire. Recovered participants in ImmuneRACE Cohort 3 were defined as having two consecutive negative NP/OP PCR tests, clearance from a healthcare professional, or resolution of symptoms. Mobile phlebotomists in the prospective study collected whole blood, serum and a nasopharyngeal or oropharyngeal swab from every participant. Additional blood draws and questionnaires over an approximately two-month period could optionally be provided by prospective study participants. Blood samples from the prospective study were shipped frozen or at room temperature prior to DNA extraction.

Sample: PBMCs or T cells enriched from blood (not recorded which). The TCR was taken from a woman between 50 and 59 years old who had recovered from COVID-19. The chain is encoded by TRBV19 joined to TRBJ1-6, with the D gene call left open. At the DNA level, the sequence is TGTGCCAGTAGTCCCCGGGATTCACCCCTCCACTTT. Its product reads: CASSPRDSPLHF.